The 14 T cell receptor beta chains given below trace back to one sample, sequenced in a study of early T cells in non-severe SARS-CoV-2 infection. MiXCR, run by TCRdb on the 5' RACE reads, gives a single entry per CDR3 protein. The sample includes approximately 88,000 distinct CDR3 sequences, about an eighth of them seen just once. Sequencing used whole blood. The source of these receptors is an adult who was a healthcare worker with PCR-confirmed SARS-CoV-2 infection or an uninfected control (not recorded which).

This clonotype occurred a few times. The J gene is TRBJ2-3, the V gene TRBV24-1, with TRBD1 matching 9 bases. The CDR3 is 16 amino acids. In germline, CDR1 is KGHDR, CDR2 SFDVKD. After removal of 3 bases from V and 5 bases from J, the junction contained 8 bases not matched to a gene. The CDR3 DNA reads as TGTGCCACCAGTGATACAGAACAGGGGGCCGGAGATACGCAGTATTTT. Residues: CATSDTEQGAGDTQYF.

This clonotype was detected many times. The chain employs TRBV12-3 or TRBV12-4 and TRBJ1-1; 8 positions match TRBD1. V shed 3 bases and J 5 bases; nucleotides not matched to a gene: 5. The CDR3 spans 14 residues. This chain's CDR3 is CASSFRGPWTEAFF. CDR3 DNA: TGTGCCAGCAGTTTCAGGGGGCCGTGGACTGAAGCTTTCTTT.

This chain joins TRBV4-2 and TRBJ1-6; TRBD1 matches at 10 bases. Germline CDR1 and CDR2: LGHNA and YNFKEQ. CDR3 size: 17 residues. J was trimmed by 4 bases and V by 2 bases; bases with no gene match: 5. This CDR3 reads CASSQRKGQGYNSPLHF. For the CDR3, the DNA is TGTGCCAGCAGCCAAAGAAAGGGACAGGGGTATAATTCACCCCTCCACTTT.

This clonotype appeared many times. The genes are TRBV20-1 and TRBJ2-5, with D tentatively TRBD1 or TRBD2 (5 bases each). V lost 6 bases and J lost 2, with 10 bases in between. Per the germline V gene, CDR1 is DFQATT and CDR2 is SNEGSKA (reference sequence). The CDR3 sequence is 12 residues long. CDR3 amino acids: CSAWGNQETQYF. In DNA form, the CDR3 reads TGCAGTGCGTGGGGGAATCAAGAGACCCAGTACTTC.

In nucleotides, the CDR3 is TGTGCCAGCAGCCAGGTCGCAGGGAGCTACGAGCAGTACTTC. Its protein product is CASSQVAGSYEQYF. The genes are TRBV3-1 and TRBJ2-7; either TRBD1 or TRBD2 may supply D (5 bases each). V lost 3 bases and J lost 3, with 12 bases in between. Germline values: CDR1 LGHDT, CDR2 YNNKEL (reference sequence). The CDR3 is 14 residues long.

This clonotype came up many times. V and J are TRBV5-1 and TRBJ2-3, with a tentative D call TRBD1 (7 bases). Germline loops: CDR1 SGHRS, CDR2 YFSETQ. The V end lost 4 bases, the J end lost 0 bases, and 15 bases lay between the germline ends. This CDR3 has 16 amino acids. The CDR3 reads CASSRGTVTSTDTQYF. CDR3 coding DNA: TGCGCCAGCAGCCGCGGGACAGTTACTAGCACAGATACGCAGTATTTT.

Many counts were recorded for this clonotype. CDR3 sequence reads: CASSPQIGGVWDHEQFF. CDR3 bases: TGTGCCAGCAGCCCGCAAATAGGGGGGGTGTGGGACCATGAGCAGTTCTTC. The chain links TRBV11-2 to TRBJ2-1; D is perhaps TRBD2 (7 bases). CDR3 size: 17 residues. CDR1 SGHAT and CDR2 FQNNGV come from the germline V gene. Trimming shortened V by 5 bases and J by 8 bases, and 25 bases separated the two germline ends.

The chain is built from TRBV2 and TRBJ2-3; 8 bases line up with TRBD1. CDR1 SNHLY and CDR2 FYNNEI come from the germline V gene. The CDR3 is 14 amino acids. The junction had 4 bases not matched to a gene; V was cut back by 4 bases and J by 4 bases. CDR3 DNA sequence: TGTGCCAGCAGTGCGGACAGGGCCCCAGATACGCAGTATTTT. It specifies CASSADRAPDTQYF.

This clonotype has ten or more counts. The genes are TRBV4-1 and TRBJ2-1; 8 bases match TRBD2. The germline CDR1 and CDR2 sequences are MGHRA and YSYEKL. The CDR3 runs 13 residues. J lost 7 bases, V lost 5 bases, and 4 bases had no gene match. The CDR3 region has the DNA TGCGCCAGCAGCTTAGCGGGGTCGAATGAGCAGTTCTTC. Its translation is CASSLAGSNEQFF.

This clonotype was found a few times. V and J are TRBV29-1 and TRBJ1-1; the D gene is possibly TRBD1 (5 bases). Germline values: CDR1 SQVTM, CDR2 ANQGSEA. V gave up 7 bases and J gave up 4 bases, with 16 bases separating them. The CDR3 spans 13 residues. The CDR3 coding sequence is TGCAGCGCCTCCCTCGACGGGGCCACTGAAGCTTTCTTT. Its translation is CSASLDGATEAFF.

A few counts support this clonotype. The V call is TRBV12-3 or TRBV12-4, the J call TRBJ2-1, with TRBD2 matching over 12 bases. This CDR3 contains 16 residues. V shed 4 bases and J 5 bases; nucleotides not matched to a gene: 6. The CDR3: CASSSSGGASHNEQFF. As DNA, the CDR3 is TGTGCCAGCAGTTCTAGCGGGGGGGCTTCCCACAATGAGCAGTTCTTC.

This clonotype was counted a few times. The gene calls are TRBV12-5 and TRBJ1-3, with TRBD1 matching over 7 bases. The germline V gene has CDR1 LGHNT and CDR2 FRNRAP. CDR3 length: 19 residues. Germline trimming cut 0 bases from V and 0 bases from J; bases unmatched to any gene: 11. The CDR3 bases are TGTGCTAGTGGTTTGGTACTGGGGAGGGGGCGCCTCTCTGGAAACACCATATATTTT. It specifies CASGLVLGRGRLSGNTIYF.

This clonotype has only a few counts. V usage is TRBV3-1 and J usage is TRBJ2-2, with TRBD2 identical over 11 bases. Germline values: CDR1 LGHDT, CDR2 YNNKEL (reference sequence). After removal of 3 bases from V and 6 bases from J, the junction contained 9 bases not matched to a gene. The CDR3 extends over 17 amino acids. The CDR3 region is CASSHDTSGGSPGELFF. The DNA for the CDR3 is TGTGCCAGCAGCCACGATACTAGCGGGGGCTCCCCCGGGGAGCTGTTTTTT.

Ten or more counts support this clonotype. This chain connects TRBV6-4 to TRBJ1-6; D not certain. The germline CDR1 and CDR2 sequences are MRHNA and SNTAGT. The ends were cut back, 11 bases at V and 10 bases at J, with 12 bases in the middle. The CDR3 is 11 amino acids. The CDR3: CARTAVSPLHF. CDR3 coding DNA: TGTGCCCGGACCGCCGTCTCACCCCTCCACTTT.